This T cell receptor beta chain was captured by sequencing in a study of identical twins. Study-wide points: Beta out-of-frame sequences displayed a weaker excess of sharing between twins. Within cord blood, abundant beta clonotypes carried fewer insertions, but memory repertoires showed no such trend. Cross-sectional statistics underpinned the conclusions; the same donors were not followed.

V was trimmed by 0 bases and J by 4 bases, leaving 8 bases between them. The CDR3 loop spans 13 amino acids. Germline lookup yields CDR1 SGDLS and CDR2 YYNGEE. With template switching, a universal primer site was added, and the cDNA carried unique molecular identifiers. From the 5' RACE reads, TCRdb called clonotypes with MiXCR, one entry per CDR3 protein. Among 250,000 or so distinct CDR3 sequences listed, 7.5% were seen once. This clonotype was detected only a few times. What it binds is not known. These data were also reused for a study on yellow fever vaccine responses in identical twins.

The sample consisted of CD8+ T cells sorted from blood. This rearrangement joins TRBV9 to TRBJ2-7; D is unclear. The TCR originated in a woman aged 18-30 years in good health. In nucleotides, the CDR3 is TGTGCCAGCAGCGTAGGGTTGGCTTACGAGCAGTACTTC. It specifies CASSVGLAYEQYF.